These T cell receptor beta chains were read from a single sample in a study of cytomegalovirus exposure and HLA in healthy donors. Assay used: immunoSEQ multiplex PCR; TCRdb lists only in-frame clones, some missing. The sample consists of 180,000 or so clones, roughly a tenth of them appearing once. Sequencing was carried out using PBMCs. These TCRs come from a woman between 25 and 40 years old in good health and CMV-seropositive. CDR3s include the opening cysteine and the closing phenylalanine or tryptophan. Fields, in order: J gene, D gene, clone size, V gene, CDR3 protein, CDR3 DNA. D genes are given only for firm matches. The size of a clone is reported for some rows only, either as once, few or many, or as a class for expanded clones.

j_call: TRBJ2-7
d_call: TRBD1
clone_size: few
v_call: TRBV10-2
cdr3_aa: CASSRTGGGEQYF
cdr3_nt: TGCGCCAGCAGCCGGACAGGGGGGGGCGAGCAGTACTTC

j_call: TRBJ1-2
d_call: TRBD1
clone_size: NA
v_call: TRBV5-1
cdr3_aa: CASSTGGNYGYTF
cdr3_nt: TGCGCCAGCAGCACAGGGGGCAACTATGGCTACACCTTC

j_call: TRBJ1-2
d_call: NA
clone_size: NA
v_call: TRBV29-1
cdr3_aa: CSVVPTGGPYGYTF
cdr3_nt: TGCAGCGTTGTCCCCACAGGTGGGCCCTATGGCTACACCTTC

j_call: TRBJ2-7
d_call: TRBD1
clone_size: NA
v_call: TRBV15
cdr3_aa: CATSSPGQASYEQYF
cdr3_nt: TGTGCCACCAGCTCACCGGGACAGGCCTCCTACGAGCAGTACTTC

j_call: TRBJ1-4
d_call: TRBD1
clone_size: few
v_call: TRBV7-9
cdr3_aa: CASSLGTGALTTNEKLFF
cdr3_nt: TGTGCCAGCAGCTTAGGGACAGGGGCATTAACAACTAATGAAAAACTGTTTTTT

j_call: TRBJ2-7
d_call: NA
clone_size: NA
v_call: TRBV18
cdr3_aa: CASSPGQSYEQYF
cdr3_nt: TGTGCCAGCTCACCCGGACAGTCCTACGAGCAGTACTTC

j_call: TRBJ1-1
d_call: NA
clone_size: NA
v_call: TRBV6-6
cdr3_aa: CASRRQNTEAFF
cdr3_nt: TGTGCCAGCAGACGACAGAACACTGAAGCTTTCTTT

j_call: TRBJ2-7
d_call: TRBD2
clone_size: few
v_call: TRBV4-1
cdr3_aa: CASSLAGTTFYEQYF
cdr3_nt: TGCGCCAGCAGTCTAGCGGGAACTACGTTCTACGAGCAGTACTTC

j_call: TRBJ2-7
d_call: NA
clone_size: many
v_call: TRBV10-3
cdr3_aa: CAIKPSAGTYEQYF
cdr3_nt: TGTGCCATCAAGCCCTCCGCCGGTACCTACGAGCAGTACTTC

j_call: TRBJ2-2
d_call: TRBD1
clone_size: few
v_call: TRBV7-9
cdr3_aa: CASSFDRVGTGELFF
cdr3_nt: TGTGCCAGCAGCTTCGACAGGGTCGGAACCGGGGAGCTGTTTTTT

j_call: TRBJ2-3
d_call: TRBD2
clone_size: few
v_call: TRBV5-1
cdr3_aa: CASSFVAGGLTSTDTQYF
cdr3_nt: TGCGCCAGCAGCTTCGTAGCGGGAGGATTAACTAGCACAGATACGCAGTATTTT

j_call: TRBJ1-4
d_call: TRBD1
clone_size: NA
v_call: TRBV13
cdr3_aa: CASSPGTDNEKLFF
cdr3_nt: TGTGCCAGCAGTCCCGGGACAGATAATGAAAAACTGTTTTTT

j_call: TRBJ1-4
d_call: TRBD1
clone_size: few
v_call: TRBV10-2
cdr3_aa: CASYGWTHHRDRINEKLFF
cdr3_nt: TGCGCCAGCTACGGATGGACTCACCATAGGGACAGAATAAATGAAAAACTGTTTTTT

j_call: TRBJ2-3
d_call: TRBD2
clone_size: NA
v_call: TRBV10-3
cdr3_aa: CAISGGSAGVGTDTQYF
cdr3_nt: TGTGCCATCAGTGGGGGGTCTGCGGGAGTGGGAACAGATACGCAGTATTTT

j_call: TRBJ1-3
d_call: NA
clone_size: few
v_call: TRBV2
cdr3_aa: CASSLDRFSGNTIYF
cdr3_nt: TGTGCCAGCAGTTTAGACAGGTTCTCTGGAAACACCATATATTTT

j_call: TRBJ2-7
d_call: NA
clone_size: few
v_call: TRBV5-1
cdr3_aa: CASSLISGAYEQYF
cdr3_nt: TGCGCCAGCAGCTTGATTAGCGGAGCCTACGAGCAGTACTTC